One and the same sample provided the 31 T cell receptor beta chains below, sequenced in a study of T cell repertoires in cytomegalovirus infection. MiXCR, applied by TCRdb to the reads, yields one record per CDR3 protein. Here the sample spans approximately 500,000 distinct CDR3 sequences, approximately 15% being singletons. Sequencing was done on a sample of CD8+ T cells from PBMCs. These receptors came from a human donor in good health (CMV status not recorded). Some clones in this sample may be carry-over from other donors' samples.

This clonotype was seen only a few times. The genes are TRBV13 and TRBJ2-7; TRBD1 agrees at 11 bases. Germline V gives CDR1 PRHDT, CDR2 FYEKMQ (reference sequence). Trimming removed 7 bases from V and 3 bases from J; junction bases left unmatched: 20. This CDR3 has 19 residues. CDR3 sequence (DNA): TGTGCCAGCATCCTTAAAAAGAGTGGGACAGGGGGGCTTGGCTACGAGCAGTACTTC. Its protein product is CASILKKSGTGGLGYEQYF.

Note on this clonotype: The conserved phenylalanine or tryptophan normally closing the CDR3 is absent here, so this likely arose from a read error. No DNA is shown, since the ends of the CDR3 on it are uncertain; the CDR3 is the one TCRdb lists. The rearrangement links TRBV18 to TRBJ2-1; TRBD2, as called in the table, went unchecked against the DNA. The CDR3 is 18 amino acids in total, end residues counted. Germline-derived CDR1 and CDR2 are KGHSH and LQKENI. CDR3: CASSPPYSGGSNHNEQLL.

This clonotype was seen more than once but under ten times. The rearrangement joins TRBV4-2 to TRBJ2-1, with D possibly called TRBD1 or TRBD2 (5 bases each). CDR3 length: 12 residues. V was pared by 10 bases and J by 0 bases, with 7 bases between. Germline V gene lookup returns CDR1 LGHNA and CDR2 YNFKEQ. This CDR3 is CATGSSYNEQFF. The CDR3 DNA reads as TGTGCCACAGGGAGCTCCTACAATGAGCAGTTCTTC.

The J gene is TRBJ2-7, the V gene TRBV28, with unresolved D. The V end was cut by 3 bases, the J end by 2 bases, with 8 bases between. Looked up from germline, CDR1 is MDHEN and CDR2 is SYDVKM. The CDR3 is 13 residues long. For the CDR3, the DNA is TGTGCCAGCAGTTTTTACCTAACCTACGAGCAGTACTTC. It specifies CASSFYLTYEQYF. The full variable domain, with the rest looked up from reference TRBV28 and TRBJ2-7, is DVKVTQSSRYLVKRTGEKVFLECVQDMDHENMFWYRQDPGLGLRLIYFSYDVKMKEKGDIPEGYSVSREKKERFSLILESASTNQTSMYLCASSFYLTYEQYFGPGTRLTVT.

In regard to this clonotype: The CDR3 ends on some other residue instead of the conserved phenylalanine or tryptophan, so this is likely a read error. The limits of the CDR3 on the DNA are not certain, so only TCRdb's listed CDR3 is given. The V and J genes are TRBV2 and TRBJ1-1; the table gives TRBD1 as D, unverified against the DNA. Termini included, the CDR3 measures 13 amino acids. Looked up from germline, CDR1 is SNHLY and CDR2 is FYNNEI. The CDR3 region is CASNPGTPNFLFI.

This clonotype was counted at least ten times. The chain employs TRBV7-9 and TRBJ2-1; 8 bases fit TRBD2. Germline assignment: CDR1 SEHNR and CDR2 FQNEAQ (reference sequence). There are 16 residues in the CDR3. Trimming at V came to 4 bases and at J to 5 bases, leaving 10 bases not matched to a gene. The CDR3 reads CASSYSLTSENNEQFF. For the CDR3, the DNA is TGTGCCAGCAGCTATTCATTGACTAGCGAAAACAATGAGCAGTTCTTC.

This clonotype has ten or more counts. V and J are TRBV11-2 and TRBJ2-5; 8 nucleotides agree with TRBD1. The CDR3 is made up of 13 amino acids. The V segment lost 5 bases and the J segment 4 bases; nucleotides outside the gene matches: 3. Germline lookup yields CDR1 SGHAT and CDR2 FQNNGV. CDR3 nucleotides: TGTGCCAGCAGCCGGACAGGGAGAGAGACCCAGTACTTC. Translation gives CASSRTGRETQYF.

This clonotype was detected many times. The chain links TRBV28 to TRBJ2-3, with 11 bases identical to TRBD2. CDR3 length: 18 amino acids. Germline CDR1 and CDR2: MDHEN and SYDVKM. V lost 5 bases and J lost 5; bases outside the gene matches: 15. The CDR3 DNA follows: TGTGCCAGCAGTCCATCGGCCTTGACTAGCGGGACGAGAGATACGCAGTATTTT. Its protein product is CASSPSALTSGTRDTQYF.

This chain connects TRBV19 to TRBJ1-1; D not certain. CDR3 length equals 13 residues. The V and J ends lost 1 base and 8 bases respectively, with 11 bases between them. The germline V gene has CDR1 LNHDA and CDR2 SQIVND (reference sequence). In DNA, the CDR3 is TGTGCCAGTAGTATAGGAGTGAAGGGCGAAGCTTTCTTT. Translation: CASSIGVKGEAFF.

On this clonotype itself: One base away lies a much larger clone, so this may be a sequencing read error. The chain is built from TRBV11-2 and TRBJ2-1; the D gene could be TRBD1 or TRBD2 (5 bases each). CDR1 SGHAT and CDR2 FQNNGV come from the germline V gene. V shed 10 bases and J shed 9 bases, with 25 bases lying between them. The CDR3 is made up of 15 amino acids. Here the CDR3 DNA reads TGTGCCAACACCTTCTTTCGGGACGGAGAGGGTGAGCAGTTCTTC. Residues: CANTFFRDGEGEQFF. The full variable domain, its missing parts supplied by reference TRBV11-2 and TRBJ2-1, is EAGVAQSPRYKIIEKRQSVAFWCNPISGHATLYWYQQILGQGPKLLIQFQNNGVVDDSQLPKDRFSAERLKGVDSTLKIQPAKLEDSAVYLCANTFFRDGEGEQFFGPGTRLTVL.

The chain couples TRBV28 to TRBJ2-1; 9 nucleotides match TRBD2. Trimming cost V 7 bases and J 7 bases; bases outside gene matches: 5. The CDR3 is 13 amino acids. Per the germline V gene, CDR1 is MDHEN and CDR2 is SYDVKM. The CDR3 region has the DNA TGTGCCAGCAAACGCGGGGGGGGTAATGAGCAGTTCTTC. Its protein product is CASKRGGGNEQFF.

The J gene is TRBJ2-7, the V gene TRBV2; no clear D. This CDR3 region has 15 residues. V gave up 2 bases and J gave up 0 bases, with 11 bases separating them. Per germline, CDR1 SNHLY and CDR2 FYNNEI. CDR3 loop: CASSEFQRSSYEQYF. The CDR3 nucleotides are TGTGCCAGCAGTGAATTTCAGAGGAGCTCCTACGAGCAGTACTTC.

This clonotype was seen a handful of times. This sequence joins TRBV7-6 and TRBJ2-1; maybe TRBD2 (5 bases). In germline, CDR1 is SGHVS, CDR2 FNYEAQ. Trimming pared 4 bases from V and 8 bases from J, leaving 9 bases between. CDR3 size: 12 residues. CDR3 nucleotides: TGTGCCAGCAGCTGGGCGCGGGATGAGCAGTTCTTC. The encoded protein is CASSWARDEQFF.

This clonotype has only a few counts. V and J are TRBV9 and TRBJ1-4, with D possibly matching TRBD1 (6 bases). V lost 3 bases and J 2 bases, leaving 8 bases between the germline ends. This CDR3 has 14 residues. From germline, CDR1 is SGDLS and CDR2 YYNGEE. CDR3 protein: CASSERGTNEKLFF. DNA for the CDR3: TGTGCCAGCAGCGAAAGGGGGACTAATGAAAAACTGTTTTTT.

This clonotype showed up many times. The CDR3 here is CASRGGNIQYF. CDR3 nucleotides: TGTGCCAGCAGGGGCGGAAACATTCAGTACTTC. The chain combines TRBV12-3 or TRBV12-4 with TRBJ2-4; D not certain. The CDR3 consists of 11 residues. The germline V and J ends were trimmed by 6 bases and 6 bases, with 6 bases remaining between them.

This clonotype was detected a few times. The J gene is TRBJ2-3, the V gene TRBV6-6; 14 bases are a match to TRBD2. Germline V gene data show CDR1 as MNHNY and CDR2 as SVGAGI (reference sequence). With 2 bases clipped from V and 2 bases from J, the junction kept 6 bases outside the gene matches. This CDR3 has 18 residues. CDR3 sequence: CASSYGLAGGYLTDTQYF. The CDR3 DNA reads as TGTGCCAGCAGTTACGGACTAGCGGGAGGCTACCTCACAGATACGCAGTATTTT.

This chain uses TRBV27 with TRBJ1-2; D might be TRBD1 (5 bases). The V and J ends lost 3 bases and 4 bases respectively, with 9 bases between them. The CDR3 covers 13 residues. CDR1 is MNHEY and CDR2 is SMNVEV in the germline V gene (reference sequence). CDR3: CASSFRGSYGYTF. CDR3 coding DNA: TGTGCCAGCAGTTTTAGGGGTAGCTATGGCTACACCTTC.

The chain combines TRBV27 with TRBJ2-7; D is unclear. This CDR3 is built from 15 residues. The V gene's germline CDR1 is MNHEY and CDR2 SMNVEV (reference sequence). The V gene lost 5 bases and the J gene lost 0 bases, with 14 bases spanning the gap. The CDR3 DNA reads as TGTGCCAGCAGTCCTTACCCGGTGAGCTCCTACGAGCAGTACTTC. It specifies CASSPYPVSSYEQYF.

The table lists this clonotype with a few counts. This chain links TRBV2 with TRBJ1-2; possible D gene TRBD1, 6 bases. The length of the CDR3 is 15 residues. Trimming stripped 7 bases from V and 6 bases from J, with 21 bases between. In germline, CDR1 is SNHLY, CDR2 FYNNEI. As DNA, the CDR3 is TGTGCCAGCACCGATGCAACAGGGCCTCTTAATGGCTACACCTTC. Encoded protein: CASTDATGPLNGYTF.

CDR3 nucleotide sequence: TGTGCCAGCAGCCAAGAGAGGCCAAGCGGGAGGGGATACGAGCAGTACTTC. Translated: CASSQERPSGRGYEQYF. The J gene is TRBJ2-7, the V gene TRBV3-1, with TRBD2 matching 10 bases. Germline-derived CDR1 and CDR2 are LGHDT and YNNKEL (reference sequence). CDR3 length equals 17 residues. V lost 0 bases, J lost 4 bases, and 9 bases stayed unmatched.

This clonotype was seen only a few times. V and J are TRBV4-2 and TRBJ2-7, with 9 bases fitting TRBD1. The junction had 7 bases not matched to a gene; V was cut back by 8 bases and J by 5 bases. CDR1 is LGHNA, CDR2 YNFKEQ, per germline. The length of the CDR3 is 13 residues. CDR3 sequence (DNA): TGTGCCAGCCGGGGGACAGGGCCGCACGAGCAGTACTTC. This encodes CASRGTGPHEQYF.

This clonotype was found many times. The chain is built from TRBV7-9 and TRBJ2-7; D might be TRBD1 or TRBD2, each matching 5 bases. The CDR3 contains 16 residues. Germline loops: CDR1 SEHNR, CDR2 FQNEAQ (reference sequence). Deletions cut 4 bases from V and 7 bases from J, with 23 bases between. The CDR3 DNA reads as TGTGCCAGCAGCTCCGCGACGGGGCTACCGAGGAGGGAGCAGTACTTC. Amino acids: CASSSATGLPRREQYF.

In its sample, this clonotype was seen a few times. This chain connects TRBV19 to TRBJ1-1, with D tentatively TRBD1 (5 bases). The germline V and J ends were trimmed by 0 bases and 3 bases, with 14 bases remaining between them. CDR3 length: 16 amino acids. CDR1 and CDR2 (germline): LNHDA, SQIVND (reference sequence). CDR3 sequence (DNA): TGTGCCAGTAGTATAGATCGCGAGGGGCGCGACACTGAAGCTTTCTTT. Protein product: CASSIDREGRDTEAFF.

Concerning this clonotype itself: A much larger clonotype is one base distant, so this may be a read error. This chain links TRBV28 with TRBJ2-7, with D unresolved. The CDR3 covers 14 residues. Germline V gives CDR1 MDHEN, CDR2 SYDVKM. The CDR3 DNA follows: TGTGCCAGCAGTTTAAGGCGACCGTTCTACGCGCAGTACTTC. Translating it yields CASSLRRPFYAQYF.

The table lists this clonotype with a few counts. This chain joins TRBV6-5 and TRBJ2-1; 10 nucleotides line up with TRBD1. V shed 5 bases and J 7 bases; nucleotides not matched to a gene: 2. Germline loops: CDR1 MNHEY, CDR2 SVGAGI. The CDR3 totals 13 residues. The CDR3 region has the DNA TGTGCCAGCAGTATGGACAGGGGGAATGAGCAGTTCTTC. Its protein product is CASSMDRGNEQFF.

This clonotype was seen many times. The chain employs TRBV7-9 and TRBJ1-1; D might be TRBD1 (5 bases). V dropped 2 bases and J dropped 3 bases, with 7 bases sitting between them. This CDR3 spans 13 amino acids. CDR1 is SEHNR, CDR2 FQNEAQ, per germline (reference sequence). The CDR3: CASSLWGDTEAFF. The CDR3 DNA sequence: TGTGCCAGCAGCTTATGGGGGGACACTGAAGCTTTCTTT.

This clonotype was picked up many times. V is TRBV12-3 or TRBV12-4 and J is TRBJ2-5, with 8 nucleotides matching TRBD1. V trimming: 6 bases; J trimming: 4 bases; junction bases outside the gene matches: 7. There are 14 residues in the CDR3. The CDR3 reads CASRARTGLETQYF. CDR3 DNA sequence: TGTGCCAGCAGGGCTAGGACAGGGTTAGAGACCCAGTACTTC.

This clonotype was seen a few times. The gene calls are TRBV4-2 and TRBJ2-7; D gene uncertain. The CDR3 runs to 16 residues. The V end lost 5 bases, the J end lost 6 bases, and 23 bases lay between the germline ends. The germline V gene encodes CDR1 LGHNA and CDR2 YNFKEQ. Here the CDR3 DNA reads TGTGCCAGCAGCTCTCCCGACCGAGCAACCCCGGGCGAGCAGTACTTC. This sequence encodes CASSSPDRATPGEQYF.

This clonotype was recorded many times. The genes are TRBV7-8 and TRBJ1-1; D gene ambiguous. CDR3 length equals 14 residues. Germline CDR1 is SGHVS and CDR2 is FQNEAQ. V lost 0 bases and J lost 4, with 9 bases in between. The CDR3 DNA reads TGTGCCAGCAGCTTAGCGCAAGGGAGCACTGAAGCTTTCTTT. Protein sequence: CASSLAQGSTEAFF.

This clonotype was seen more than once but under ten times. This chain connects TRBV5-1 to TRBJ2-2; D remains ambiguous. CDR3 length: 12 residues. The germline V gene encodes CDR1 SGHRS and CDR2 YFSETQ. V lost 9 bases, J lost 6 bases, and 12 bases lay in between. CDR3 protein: CATPGAAGELFF. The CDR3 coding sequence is TGCGCCACCCCGGGTGCGGCCGGGGAGCTGTTTTTT.

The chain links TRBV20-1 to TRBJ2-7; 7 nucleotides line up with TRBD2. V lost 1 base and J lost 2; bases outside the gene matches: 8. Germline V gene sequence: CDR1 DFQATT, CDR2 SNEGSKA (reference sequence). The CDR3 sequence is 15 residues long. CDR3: CSARGGGLSPYEQYF. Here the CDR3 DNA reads TGCAGTGCTAGAGGGGGGGGACTTAGTCCCTACGAGCAGTACTTC.